This T cell receptor beta chain came from a study of cytomegalovirus exposure and HLA in healthy donors (dated by TCRdb to 2016 to 2017). As for the study more broadly: In an earlier analysis of 450 to 750 of the donors, around 300 Gb of sequence data and approximately 100 million unique TCR beta sequences from about 190 million T cells were reported. HLA typing included class I and class II loci at four-digit resolution. A separate validation cohort of over 95 different subjects was used in addition to the roughly 720-subject first cohort. Among about 360 genotyped donors of the cohort, an average of approximately 240,000 unique TCR beta nucleotide sequences were sequenced per donor, roughly 20% of them non-productive. A later analysis re-analyzed previously published TCR beta repertoires from about 730 donors and added high-resolution HLA genotyping to study TCR occurrence patterns. The genetic ancestry cluster associated with self-reported Caucasian donors included about four fifths of the 398 genotyped donors. Every repertoire in the discovery cohort had been generated on one and the same sequencing platform. Genome-wide SNP genotypes for about 65% of the 666 donors were used in a later genetic analysis, which treated that subset as a discovery cohort. The study aimed to test whether cataloging public T cell receptors could reveal signatures of past pathogen exposure. Alongside the repertoire data, information on donor age, sex, ethnicity and CMV serostatus was compiled. An early release covering over 500 HLA-typed donors comprised roughly 300 gigabases of sequencing data and roughly 86 million unique TCR sequences. The later analysis used no new phenotypic data to find candidate immune exposures, relying instead on TCR beta sequences and their occurrence across donors. The study used immunosequencing to profile the T cell repertoires of approximately 690 subjects and linked those repertoires to cytomegalovirus serostatus. An earlier analysis of a few hundred of the donors applied high-throughput TCR beta sequencing to assess whether each TCR beta V gene segment acted as functional or pseudogenic. To predict cytomegalovirus infection status, the study combined high-throughput TCR immunosequencing, statistical association of individual TCRs with disease status, and machine learning. Roughly 5 DR-DQ haplotypes were handled as single units for association and clustering because linkage in the cohort was strong. The number of typed donors differed by locus: roughly 629-640 for A, B, C, DRB1 and DQB1; some 500 for DQA1; some 590 for DPA1; and about 450 for DPB1. Overall results and qualifications from the work: When HLA alleles, especially DR and DQ, strongly co-occurred, TCR associations were difficult to assign to individual alleles. In a later analysis, HLA-associated TCR beta chains were found to be more clonally expanded and to have lower generation probabilities than equally common non-associated chains. Immune exposure information for the cohort was limited to CMV serostatus. In an earlier analysis of approximately 600 of the donors, most TCR beta V segments were observed in productive rearrangements about 87% or about 30% of the time, broadly matching IMGT annotations. A total of 150 to 200 TCR beta chains were listed by the study as associated with cytomegalovirus. A further reported finding was that TCR beta sequences accurately predicted the HLA-A and HLA-B alleles for most subjects in the first cohort. The authors suggested that the approach could potentially be generalized to other disease states and immunological phenotypes. Presence/absence analyses assumed roughly uniform sequencing depth across donors, an assumption that may not hold. A later genetic analysis reported fewer N-insertions in productive TCRs among donors in an Asian-associated ancestry cluster than the roughly 690-donor mean. In a later genetic analysis, a missense DCLRE1C variant was associated with V-gene and J-gene trimming of TCR beta chains, and the association was replicated in an independent cohort. A group of highly shared sequence variants was considered likely to be a technical artifact of the sequencing pipeline. Over 15 rarely observed V segments, including chromosome 9 orphons, were excluded from the earlier analysis of about 600 of the donors because counts were too low. Most TCR sequences were observed very rarely across donors, whereas some public TCRs were present in many individuals. In a later analysis, the rate of TCR association differed among HLA loci, with DRB1 alleles having the most associated TCRs and HLA-C alleles having the fewest. In vitro tests confirmed that a few of the cytomegalovirus-associated TCR beta chains recognize cytomegalovirus antigens. Because some donors lacked HLA typing at each locus, the association tests relied only on the typed subset. Several of the top co-occurrence clusters appeared to be linked to parvovirus B19, influenza, CMV and Epstein-Barr virus, according to a later analysis. Correlated functional status among segregating V segments might be attributable to linkage disequilibrium, but an unknown experimental factor could not be ruled out. A later analysis associated some 17,000 TCR beta sequences with specific HLA alleles at a false discovery rate of 0.05. Some IMGT-functional V segments, including TRBV6-2 and TRBV6-3, could not be distinguished by the 87-base-pair reads and were therefore excluded. Cytomegalovirus status was reported to be diagnosed by the classifier with high specificity and sensitivity in both the original and validation cohorts. According to a later analysis, most CMV-associated TCR beta chains appeared to be HLA-restricted, and the HLA associations seemed to be driven largely by CMV exposure. The cohort was sequenced for TCR beta chains only, and without alpha or paired-chain data the features that could be detected were limited.

The CDR3 sequence holds 16 residues, the cysteine and phenylalanine included. Left in the record is the CDR3 DNA by itself, 48 bases read in frame from the first base. V is reduced by 5 bases and J by 0 bases, leaving a spacing of 16 bases between them. Based on the germline V gene (reference sequence), the CDR1 and CDR2 sequences are LNHDA and SQIVND. The cohort comprised more than 550 healthy bone marrow donors. Cohort members were all nominally healthy when sampled, although unrecorded immune exposures were likely present. The donor was CMV seronegative and belonged to the group of around 400 seronegative cohort members. A peripheral blood sample was provided by each donor, and peripheral blood mononuclear cells were used for TCR beta sequencing. Genomic DNA was extracted from the blood cell samples with the Qiagen DNeasy Blood Extraction Kit. Library construction relied on the immunoSEQ multiplex PCR assay. The multiplex PCR relied on a mix of 60 forward primers for TCR Vbeta segments and 13 reverse primers for TCR Jbeta segments. The CDR3 region of rearranged TCR beta genes was amplified from genomic DNA with a multiplex PCR assay. On the Illumina HiSeq System, the amplified TCR beta libraries were sequenced as 87-base-pair reads. Per the original workflow: A later analysis tallied 70 million to 100 million unique TCR beta chains across the 666 repertoires, and some 10 million of those chains were shared by two or more donors. Raw reads were error-corrected and collapsed into unique sequences by a nearest-neighbor algorithm in which closely related sequences were merged to remove PCR and sequencing errors. V, D and J gene segments were assigned by aligning CDR3 sequences to IMGT reference sequences. For a sequence to be retained, a match of at least six nucleotides was required to both a V gene segment and a J gene segment. A rearrangement was called productive if the CDR3 had no stop codons and remained in frame with V and J, and every other rearrangement was called non-productive. CDR3 was defined according to IMGT convention as the region running from the second conserved V-encoded cysteine to the conserved J-encoded phenylalanine. Sequences without an unambiguous match to a single V gene segment were excluded from the earlier analysis of approximately 600 of the donors. An earlier analysis of over 450 of the donors classified V segments as functional when productive rearrangements were above 56.7% and as segregating when the standard deviation between donors was above 5%. A statistical classification framework was built to diagnose cytomegalovirus status from the catalog of TCR beta chain sequences. In a later analysis, TCR nucleotide sequences were compared against IMGT/GENE-DB human TR gene sequences so that V and J genes could be assigned. A later analysis assigned CDR3 sequences and most-parsimonious VDJ recombination scenarios with the TCRdist pipeline. In a later analysis, each TCR beta chain was defined by its CDR3 amino acid sequence together with its V-gene family, and reads without a unique V-gene family were excluded. A later analysis removed roughly 590 highly shared, low-generation-probability nucleotide sequences to deal with suspected cross-contamination and a sequencing artifact. A later analysis calculated a clonal expansion index for each public chain from normalized within-repertoire ranks of inferred template counts. In a later analysis, generation probabilities were computed with a VDJ recombination model fitted to out-of-frame rearrangements, and the resulting probabilities were checked against IGoR. A later analysis scored TCR-TCR, TCR-HLA and TCR-CMV co-occurrence with hypergeometric tests, applying a repertoire-size bias correction to TCR pairs. To estimate false discovery rates, a later analysis permuted the HLA or CMV assignments 20 times. In a later analysis, co-occurring TCRs were grouped using DBSCAN, and TCRdist sequence similarity was added for clustering within HLA-allele-positive subsets. For co-occurrence clustering, repertoires with fewer than 30,000 or more than 120,000 public chains were excluded, along with roughly 5 repertoires with anomalous nucleotide sharing. In its TCRdb copy, this immuneACCESS table keeps in-frame sequences only and misses some clones. Where compared with another copy, unresolved V genes explain less than half of these, and the others have no known cause. D and trimming come from the DNA, and the V and J calls and clone size come from that table. The sample contains roughly 120,000 clones, roughly 81% of them found a single time. The ten largest clones add up to roughly 0.99% of the sample.

About this clone itself: No antigen is known for it. No base quality information exists; no much larger clone differs at one position.

This clonotype originated in a woman in her twenties or thirties in good health and CMV-seronegative. Sequencing used PBMCs. In this chain, TRBV19 is recombined with TRBJ1-2, with a tentative D gene TRBD1 over 6 matching bases. The DNA sequence follows: TGTGCCAGTAGTGGGCCAGGGGAAAGGGCTAACTATGGCTACACCTTC. It is translated as CASSGPGERANYGYTF. The reference TRBV19 and TRBJ1-2 proteins fill in what lies around the CDR3, so the full variable domain reads DGGITQSPKYLFRKEGQNVTLSCEQNLNHDAMYWYRQDPGQGLRLIYYSQIVNDFQKGDIAEGYSVSREKKESFPLTVTSAQKNPTAFYLCASSGPGERANYGYTFGSGTRLTVV.